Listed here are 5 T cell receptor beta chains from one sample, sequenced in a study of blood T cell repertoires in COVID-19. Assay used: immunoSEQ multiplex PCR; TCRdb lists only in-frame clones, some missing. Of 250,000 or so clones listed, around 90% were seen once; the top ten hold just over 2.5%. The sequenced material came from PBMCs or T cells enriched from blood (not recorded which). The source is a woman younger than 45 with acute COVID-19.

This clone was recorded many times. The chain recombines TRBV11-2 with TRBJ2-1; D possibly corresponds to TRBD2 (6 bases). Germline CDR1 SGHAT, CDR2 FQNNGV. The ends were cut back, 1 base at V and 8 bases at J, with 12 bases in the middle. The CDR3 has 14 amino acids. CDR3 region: CASSLGFPGDEQFF. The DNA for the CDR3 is TGTGCCAGCAGCTTAGGATTCCCGGGGGATGAGCAGTTCTTC.

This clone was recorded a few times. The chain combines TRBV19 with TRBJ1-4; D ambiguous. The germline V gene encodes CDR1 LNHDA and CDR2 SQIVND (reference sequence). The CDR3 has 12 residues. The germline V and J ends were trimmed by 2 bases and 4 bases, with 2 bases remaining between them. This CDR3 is CASSIHNEKLFF. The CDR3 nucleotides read TGTGCCAGTAGTATACATAATGAAAAACTGTTTTTT.

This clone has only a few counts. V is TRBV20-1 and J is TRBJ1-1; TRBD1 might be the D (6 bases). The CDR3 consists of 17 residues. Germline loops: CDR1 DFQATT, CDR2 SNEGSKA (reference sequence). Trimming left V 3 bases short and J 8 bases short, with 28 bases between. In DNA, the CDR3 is TGCAGTGCTAGTCTCCTGGACAGTCCTTCAGCTGACTGGGAAGCTTTCTTT. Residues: CSASLLDSPSADWEAFF.

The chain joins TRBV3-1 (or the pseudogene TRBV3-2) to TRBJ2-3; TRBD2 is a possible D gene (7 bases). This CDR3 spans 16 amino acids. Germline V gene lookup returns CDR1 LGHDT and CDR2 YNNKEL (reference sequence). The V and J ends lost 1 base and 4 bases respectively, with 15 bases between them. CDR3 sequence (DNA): TGTGCCAGCAGCCAAGGTGGGGGGGCCTGGGCAGATACGCAGTATTTT. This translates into CASSQGGGAWADTQYF.

The CDR3 loop is CASSPYPNRGPDTQYF. DNA of the CDR3: TGTGCCAGCAGCCCCTACCCTAACAGGGGGCCGGATACGCAGTATTTT. The chain carries TRBV7-8 and TRBJ2-3; 9 bases are a match to TRBD1. Germline values: CDR1 SGHVS, CDR2 FQNEAQ. V lost 5 bases and J lost 6; bases outside the gene matches: 12. CDR3 size: 16 residues.